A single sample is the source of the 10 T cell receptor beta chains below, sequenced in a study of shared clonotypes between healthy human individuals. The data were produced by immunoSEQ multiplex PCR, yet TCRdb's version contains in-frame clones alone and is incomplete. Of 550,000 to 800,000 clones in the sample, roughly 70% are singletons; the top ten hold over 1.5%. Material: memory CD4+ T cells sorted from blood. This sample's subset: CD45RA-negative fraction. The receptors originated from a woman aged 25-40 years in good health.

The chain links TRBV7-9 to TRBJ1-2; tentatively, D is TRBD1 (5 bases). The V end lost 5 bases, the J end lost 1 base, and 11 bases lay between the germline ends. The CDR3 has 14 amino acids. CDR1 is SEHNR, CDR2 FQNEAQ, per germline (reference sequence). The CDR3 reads CASSELTVNYGYTF. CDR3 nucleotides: TGTGCCAGCAGCGAACTGACAGTTAACTATGGCTACACCTTC.

DNA of the CDR3: TGTGCCAGCAGCTTAGAACCTAGGGCTGGAAACACCATATATTTT. This translates into CASSLEPRAGNTIYF. The chain recombines TRBV7-6 with TRBJ1-3; the D is unclear. The CDR3 has 15 residues. The germline V gene encodes CDR1 SGHVS and CDR2 FNYEAQ. V was pared by 1 base and J by 2 bases, with 9 bases between.

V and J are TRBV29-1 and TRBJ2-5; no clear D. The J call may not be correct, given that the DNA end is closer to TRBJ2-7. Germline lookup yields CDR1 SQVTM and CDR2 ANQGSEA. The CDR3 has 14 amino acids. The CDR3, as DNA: TGCAGCGTTGCTGGCACCAGGCCTTCCTACGAGCAGTACTTC. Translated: CSVAGTRPSYEQYF.

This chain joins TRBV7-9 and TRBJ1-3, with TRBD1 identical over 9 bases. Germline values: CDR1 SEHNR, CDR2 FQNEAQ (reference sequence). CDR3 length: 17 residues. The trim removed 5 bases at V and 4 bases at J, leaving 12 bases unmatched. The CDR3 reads CASSNTGQGRLGNTIYF. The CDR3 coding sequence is TGTGCCAGCAGCAATACGGGACAGGGTCGACTCGGAAACACCATATATTTT.

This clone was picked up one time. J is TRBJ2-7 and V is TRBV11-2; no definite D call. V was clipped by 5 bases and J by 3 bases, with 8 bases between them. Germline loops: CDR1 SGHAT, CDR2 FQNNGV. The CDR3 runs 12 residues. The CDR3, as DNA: TGTGCCAGCAGCCCGGCCGACTACGAGCAGTACTTC. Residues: CASSPADYEQYF. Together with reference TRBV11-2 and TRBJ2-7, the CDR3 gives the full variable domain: EAGVAQSPRYKIIEKRQSVAFWCNPISGHATLYWYQQILGQGPKLLIQFQNNGVVDDSQLPKDRFSAERLKGVDSTLKIQPAKLEDSAVYLCASSPADYEQYFGPGTRLTVT.

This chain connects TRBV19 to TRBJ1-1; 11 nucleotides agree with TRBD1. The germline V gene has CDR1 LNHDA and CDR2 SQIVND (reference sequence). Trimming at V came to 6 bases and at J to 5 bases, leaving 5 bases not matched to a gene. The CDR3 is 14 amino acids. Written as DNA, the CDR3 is TGTGCCAGTAGACCCGGGACAGGGGGGACTGAAGCTTTCTTT. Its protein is CASRPGTGGTEAFF. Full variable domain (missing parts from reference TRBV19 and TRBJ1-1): DGGITQSPKYLFRKEGQNVTLSCEQNLNHDAMYWYRQDPGQGLRLIYYSQIVNDFQKGDIAEGYSVSREKKESFPLTVTSAQKNPTAFYLCASRPGTGGTEAFFGQGTRLTVV.

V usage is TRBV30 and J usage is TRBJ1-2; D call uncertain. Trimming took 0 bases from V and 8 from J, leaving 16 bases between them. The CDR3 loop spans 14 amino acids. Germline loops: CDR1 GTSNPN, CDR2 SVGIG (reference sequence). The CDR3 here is CAWSVMGIDRGYTF. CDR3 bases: TGTGCCTGGAGTGTTATGGGGATCGACCGAGGCTACACCTTC.

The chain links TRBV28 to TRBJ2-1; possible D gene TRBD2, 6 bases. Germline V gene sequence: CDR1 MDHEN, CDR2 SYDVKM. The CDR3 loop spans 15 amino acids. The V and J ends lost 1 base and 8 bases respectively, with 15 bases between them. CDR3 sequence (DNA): TGTGCCAGCAGTTTATACACCCTAGCGACCCATGAGCAGTTCTTC. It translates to CASSLYTLATHEQFF. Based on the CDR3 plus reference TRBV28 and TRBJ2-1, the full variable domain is DVKVTQSSRYLVKRTGEKVFLECVQDMDHENMFWYRQDPGLGLRLIYFSYDVKMKEKGDIPEGYSVSREKKERFSLILESASTNQTSMYLCASSLYTLATHEQFFGPGTRLTVL.

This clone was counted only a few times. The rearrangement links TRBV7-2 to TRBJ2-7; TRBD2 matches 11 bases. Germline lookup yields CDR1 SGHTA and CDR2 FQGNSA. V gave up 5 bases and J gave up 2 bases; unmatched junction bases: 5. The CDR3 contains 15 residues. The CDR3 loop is CASSTMGLAAYEQYF. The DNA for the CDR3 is TGTGCCAGCAGCACAATGGGACTAGCGGCCTACGAGCAGTACTTC.

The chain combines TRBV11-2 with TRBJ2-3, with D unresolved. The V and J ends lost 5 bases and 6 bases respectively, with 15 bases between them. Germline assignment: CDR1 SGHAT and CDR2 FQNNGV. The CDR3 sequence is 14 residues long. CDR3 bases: TGTGCCAGCAGCCCAACGACCGGAGAGGATACGCAGTATTTT. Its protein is CASSPTTGEDTQYF.